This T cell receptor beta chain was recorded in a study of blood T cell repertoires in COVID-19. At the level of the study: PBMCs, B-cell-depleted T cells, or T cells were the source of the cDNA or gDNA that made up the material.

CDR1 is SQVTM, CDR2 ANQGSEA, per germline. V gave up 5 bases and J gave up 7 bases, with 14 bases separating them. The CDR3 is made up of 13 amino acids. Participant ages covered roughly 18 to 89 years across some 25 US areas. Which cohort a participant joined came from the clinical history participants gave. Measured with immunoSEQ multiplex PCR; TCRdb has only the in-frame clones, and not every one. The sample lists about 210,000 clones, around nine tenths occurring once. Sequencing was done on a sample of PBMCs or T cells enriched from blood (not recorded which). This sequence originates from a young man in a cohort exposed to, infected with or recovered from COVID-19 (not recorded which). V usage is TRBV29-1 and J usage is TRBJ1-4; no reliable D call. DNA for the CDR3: TGCAGCGTTATGGGTGCCGGCGGTGAAAAACTGTTTTTT. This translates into CSVMGAGGEKLFF.